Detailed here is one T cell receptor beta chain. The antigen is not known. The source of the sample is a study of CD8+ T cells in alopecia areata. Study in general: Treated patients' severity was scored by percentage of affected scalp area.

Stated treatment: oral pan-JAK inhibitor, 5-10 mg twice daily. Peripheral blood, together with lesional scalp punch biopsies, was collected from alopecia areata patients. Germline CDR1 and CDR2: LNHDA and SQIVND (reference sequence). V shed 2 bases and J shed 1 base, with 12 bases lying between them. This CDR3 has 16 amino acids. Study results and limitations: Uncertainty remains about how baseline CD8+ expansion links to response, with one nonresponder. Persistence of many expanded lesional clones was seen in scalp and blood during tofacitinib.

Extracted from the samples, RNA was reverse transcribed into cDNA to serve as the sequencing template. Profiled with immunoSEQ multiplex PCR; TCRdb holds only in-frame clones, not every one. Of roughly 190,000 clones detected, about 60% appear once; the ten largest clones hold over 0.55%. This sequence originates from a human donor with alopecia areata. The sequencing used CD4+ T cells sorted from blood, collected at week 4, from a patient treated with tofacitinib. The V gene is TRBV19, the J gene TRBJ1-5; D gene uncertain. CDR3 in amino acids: CASSILGWESNQPQHF. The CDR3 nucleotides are TGTGCCAGTAGTATACTCGGGTGGGAAAGCAATCAGCCCCAGCATTTT.